The clone carrying this TCR beta chain was counted only a few times. Its antigen is unidentified. This entry is derived from a study of early T cells in non-severe SARS-CoV-2 infection. General study results and limits: A preference for anti-spike CD8 responses marked VDJdb matching, which missed private and CD4 specificities.

The germline V gene has CDR1 LGHDT and CDR2 YNNKEL (reference sequence). The CDR3 is made up of 15 amino acids. Trimming cost V 0 bases and J 7 bases, with 16 bases left between them. TCRdb itself ran the 5' RACE reads through MiXCR, one entry per CDR3 protein. Of 55,000 to 65,000 distinct CDR3 sequences detected, around 12% appear once; the ten largest clones hold 1.2% to 1.5%. Sequences were derived from whole blood, sampled at baseline. This chain connects TRBV3-1 to TRBJ2-7; D is ambiguous. The sequence came from an adult who was a healthcare worker with PCR-confirmed SARS-CoV-2 infection or an uninfected control (not recorded which). CDR3 nucleotide sequence: TGTGCCAGCAGCCAAGAGGCCAGTTCGGCGGAGGAGCAGTACTTC. Residues: CASSQEASSAEEQYF.